The 18 T cell receptor beta chains reported below all come from one sample, sequenced in a study of T cells in Graves' hyperthyroidism and ophthalmopathy. Amplified regions were TCR beta CDR3 sequences from RNA transcripts. HTBI primers were employed in a first-round RT-PCR of the TCR CDR3. TCRdb reprocessed the multiplex PCR reads via MiXCR and lists one record per CDR3 protein. The data contain fewer than 450,000 distinct CDR3 sequences, roughly 15% of them singletons. The sequencing input was blood. The origin of the receptors is a woman in her sixties with Graves' ophthalmopathy.

The CDR3 DNA sequence: TGCGCCAGCAGCGGCAGGCAAAGGGGCGGGGGGGACGAGCAGTACTTC. It codes for CASSGRQRGGGDEQYF. The V and J genes are TRBV5-1 and TRBJ2-7, with 9 bases identical to TRBD2. The J segment lost 5 bases and the V segment lost 4 bases, leaving 13 bases of the junction unmatched. CDR1 is SGHRS, CDR2 YFSETQ, per germline. The CDR3 totals 16 residues.

In its sample, this clonotype was seen a few times. The chain carries TRBV2 and TRBJ2-1, with 10 positions matching TRBD2. The junction had 5 bases not matched to a gene; V was cut back by 6 bases and J by 3 bases. Germline CDR1 reads SNHLY; CDR2 reads FYNNEI. The CDR3 has 15 residues. This chain's CDR3 is CASRASGSFYNEQFF. The CDR3 DNA reads TGTGCCAGCAGGGCTAGCGGGAGTTTCTACAATGAGCAGTTCTTC.

This clonotype was found many times. This sequence joins TRBV5-1 and TRBJ2-7; 11 nucleotides line up with TRBD1. The CDR3 has 14 residues. With 4 bases clipped from V and 4 bases from J, the junction kept 4 bases outside the gene matches. Germline V CDR1 and CDR2: SGHRS, YFSETQ. The CDR3 DNA reads as TGCGCCAGCAGCCCGGACAGGGGGCTATACGAGCAGTACTTC. It codes for CASSPDRGLYEQYF.

V gene TRBV20-1 combines with J gene TRBJ1-2, with a tentative D call TRBD1 (5 bases). The V end lost 6 bases, the J end lost 9 bases, and 17 bases lay between the germline ends. CDR3 size: 12 residues. Germline loops: CDR1 DFQATT, CDR2 SNEGSKA (reference sequence). CDR3 coding DNA: TGCAGTGCGCACCGGGACCACTTAAGCTACACCTTC. This encodes CSAHRDHLSYTF.

Many counts were recorded for this clonotype. The rearrangement links TRBV11-1 to TRBJ2-5; tentatively, D is TRBD1 (6 bases). This CDR3 region has 13 residues. V was shortened by 3 bases and J by 5 bases, with 10 bases between the two germline ends. Germline CDR1 is SGHAT and CDR2 is FQDESV (reference sequence). CDR3 DNA sequence: TGTGCCAGCAGCTTGAACAGGGCTGAGACCCAGTACTTC. This translates into CASSLNRAETQYF.

This clonotype was picked up many times. The V and J genes are TRBV7-2 and TRBJ2-1; D perhaps matches TRBD2 (6 bases). The CDR3 contains 15 residues. The V gene's germline CDR1 is SGHTA and CDR2 FQGNSA. The ends were cut back, 1 base at V and 5 bases at J, with 12 bases in the middle. DNA of the CDR3: TGTGCCAGCAGCTTAGATGGGCGGGGTAACAATGAGCAGTTCTTC. Amino acids: CASSLDGRGNNEQFF.

The table lists this clonotype with many counts. The V call is TRBV7-8, the J call TRBJ2-7; 10 nucleotides align to TRBD2. After removal of 7 bases from V and 3 bases from J, the junction contained 12 bases not matched to a gene. This CDR3 is 16 amino acids long. From germline, CDR1 is SGHVS and CDR2 FQNEAQ. CDR3 region: CASTPLGASGSYEQYF. CDR3 DNA sequence: TGTGCCAGCACCCCCCTTGGGGCTAGCGGGAGCTACGAGCAGTACTTC.

This clonotype was observed many times. The chain couples TRBV4-1 to TRBJ2-3, with a possible D match to TRBD1 (6 bases). CDR3 length: 15 residues. The V end lost 1 base, the J end lost 4 bases, and 12 bases lay between the germline ends. Germline CDR1 reads MGHRA; CDR2 reads YSYEKL. The DNA for the CDR3 is TGCGCCAGCAGCCAAGGAGGGGGATTGCCAGATACGCAGTATTTT. Its protein product is CASSQGGGLPDTQYF.

The table lists this clonotype with many counts. The genes are TRBV12-3 or TRBV12-4 and TRBJ2-3, with 7 bases aligning to TRBD2. This CDR3 comprises 13 residues. V shed 5 bases, J shed 2 bases, and the junction held 1 base outside the gene matches. The DNA for the CDR3 is TGTGCCAGCAGTAGCGGGATCACAGATACGCAGTATTTT. Translating it yields CASSSGITDTQYF.

The chain couples TRBV29-1 to TRBJ2-1, with D hard to call. The CDR3 length is 13 residues. Per the germline V gene, CDR1 is SQVTM and CDR2 is ANQGSEA. V was pared by 6 bases and J by 5 bases, with 14 bases between. The CDR3 region is CSVNRARDNEQFF. DNA of the CDR3: TGCAGCGTGAACCGGGCCCGGGACAATGAGCAGTTCTTC.

This clonotype was picked up a small number of times. The chain combines TRBV7-9 with TRBJ2-3; no firm D call. The CDR3 loop spans 13 amino acids. Germline CDR1 reads SEHNR; CDR2 reads FQNEAQ (reference sequence). V was shortened by 2 bases and J by 1 base, with 4 bases between the two germline ends. The CDR3 nucleotides read TGTGCCAGCAGCTTATTTGGCACAGATACGCAGTATTTT. It codes for CASSLFGTDTQYF.

This clonotype was counted only a few times. The gene calls are TRBV19 and TRBJ2-1; D call uncertain. Trimming left V 1 base short and J 6 bases short, with 16 bases between. The CDR3 has 16 residues. Germline loops: CDR1 LNHDA, CDR2 SQIVND (reference sequence). The CDR3 region is CASSIVRPDLTNEQFF. CDR3 DNA: TGTGCCAGTAGTATAGTGAGGCCAGACCTCACCAATGAGCAGTTCTTC.

This chain connects TRBV20-1 to TRBJ1-4; TRBD1 matches 9 bases. The CDR3 length is 14 residues. After removal of 4 bases from V and 7 bases from J, the junction contained 7 bases not matched to a gene. From germline, CDR1 is DFQATT and CDR2 SNEGSKA (reference sequence). The CDR3, as DNA: TGCAGTGCTACCTGGACAGGGGATGGTGAAAAACTGTTTTTT. It specifies CSATWTGDGEKLFF.

In this sample, this clonotype turned up a few times. This chain uses TRBV5-1 with TRBJ2-2, with D possibly being TRBD1 or TRBD2 (6 bases each). This CDR3 contains 15 residues. The V gene lost 2 bases and the J gene lost 6 bases, with 14 bases spanning the gap. The germline CDR1 and CDR2 sequences are SGHRS and YFSETQ. The CDR3 nucleotides read TGCGCCAGCAGCTTTCGGGGGCCGCCGGCCGGGGAGCTGTTTTTT. Protein product: CASSFRGPPAGELFF.

V gene TRBV18 combines with J gene TRBJ1-1; the D is unclear. The CDR3 covers 15 residues. Germline V lookup: CDR1 KGHSH, CDR2 LQKENI. Trimming removed 8 bases from V and 0 bases from J, with 16 bases in between. The CDR3 nucleotides read TGTGCCAGCCCATCGGTGACAAATGTGAACACTGAAGCTTTCTTT. This encodes CASPSVTNVNTEAFF.

This clonotype was counted at least ten times. The chain employs TRBV28 and TRBJ2-7, with 11 bases lining up with TRBD2. CDR1 and CDR2 from the germline V gene are MDHEN and SYDVKM. There are 16 residues in the CDR3. V was clipped by 6 bases and J by 5 bases; unmatched bases: 12. The CDR3 nucleotides are TGTGCCAGCAGCCCGGGACTAGCGGTTTCCTTGGACGAGCAGTACTTC. As protein: CASSPGLAVSLDEQYF.

This chain uses TRBV12-3 or TRBV12-4 with TRBJ2-5; possible D gene TRBD1, 6 bases. This CDR3 is 17 amino acids long. Trimming took 6 bases from V and 4 from J, leaving 24 bases between them. The CDR3 region is CASSLTPGHWGSETQYF. The DNA for the CDR3 is TGTGCCAGCAGCCTTACTCCGGGACATTGGGGTTCAGAGACCCAGTACTTC.

This rearrangement joins TRBV7-8 to TRBJ2-2, with D perhaps TRBD1 (6 bases). Trimming left V 4 bases short and J 4 bases short, with 16 bases between. Looked up from germline, CDR1 is SGHVS and CDR2 is FQNEAQ. This CDR3 region has 16 residues. CDR3 nucleotide sequence: TGTGCCAGCAGCTCATTACAGGGACGGCTCACCGGGGAGCTGTTTTTT. Amino acids: CASSSLQGRLTGELFF.